Listed below are T cell receptor beta chains from one sample, sequenced in a study of blood T cells in healthy people across ages. TCRdb called the 5' RACE reads again in MiXCR, with one record for every CDR3 protein. Of 1.5 million to 1.8 million distinct CDR3 sequences listed, 40% to 45% are singletons. The sequenced material came from blood. The receptors shown here come from a woman aged 18-29 years in good health. CDR3s include the opening cysteine and the closing phenylalanine or tryptophan. A D gene is named only where the DNA matches it firmly. Clone sizes are given selectively: once, few, many, or a class where the clone is expanded.

size | D | J | V | CDR3 | DNA
- | TRBD2 | TRBJ2-1 | TRBV15 | CATSRDRLAGASSYNEQFF | TGTGCCACCAGCAGAGATAGACTAGCGGGAGCTTCCTCCTACAATGAGCAGTTCTTC
many | TRBD1 | TRBJ1-1 | TRBV12-3/TRBV12-4 | CASSRPGTGNTEAFF | TGTGCCAGCAGTCGTCCCGGGACAGGGAACACTGAAGCTTTCTTT
- | TRBD2 | TRBJ2-1 | TRBV27 | CASSFRRGGPLQEQFF | TGTGCCAGCAGTTTTCGGCGGGGGGGCCCTCTACAGGAGCAGTTCTTC
- | TRBD1 | TRBJ1-2 | TRBV5-1 | CASSSSGGIGYGYTF | TGCGCCAGCAGCTCCTCAGGGGGCATTGGCTATGGCTACACCTTC
- | - | TRBJ1-2 | TRBV4-3 | CASSAELMDYGYTF | TGCGCCAGCAGCGCAGAACTCATGGACTATGGCTACACCTTC
few | TRBD1 | TRBJ2-2 | TRBV4-3 | CASSHPWTGGTGELFF | TGCGCCAGCAGCCATCCTTGGACAGGGGGCACCGGGGAGCTGTTTTTT
- | TRBD2 | TRBJ2-7 | TRBV29-1 | CSVEETSGRIPYEQYF | TGCAGCGTTGAGGAGACTAGCGGGAGAATCCCCTACGAGCAGTACTTC
- | TRBD1 | TRBJ2-7 | TRBV27 | CASSLGGQREQYF | TGTGCCAGCAGTTTAGGGGGACAGCGAGAGCAGTACTTC
- | - | TRBJ2-1 | TRBV2 | CASRRLGNEQFF | TGTGCCAGCAGGCGACTAGGAAATGAGCAGTTCTTC
- | - | TRBJ2-7 | TRBV6-5 | CASSDPGGRNEQYF | TGTGCCAGCAGTGACCCAGGTGGGAGGAATGAGCAGTACTTC
- | - | TRBJ1-4 | TRBV20-1 | CSAETGLNEKLFF | TGCAGTGCCGAGACAGGATTAAATGAAAAACTGTTTTTT
- | - | TRBJ2-2 | TRBV20-1 | CSAREVRWNTGELFF | TGCAGTGCTAGAGAGGTTAGGTGGAACACCGGGGAGCTGTTTTTT
few | TRBD2 | TRBJ2-3 | TRBV5-1 | CASSWTSPSTDTQYF | TGCGCCAGCAGCTGGACTAGCCCTAGCACAGATACGCAGTATTTT
few | - | TRBJ1-4 | TRBV14 | CASSTFRGTNEKLFF | TGTGCCAGCAGCACGTTCCGGGGGACTAATGAAAAACTGTTTTTT
- | TRBD1 | TRBJ1-2 | TRBV12-3/TRBV12-4 | CASSKTGGDRYGYTF | TGTGCCAGCAGCAAGACAGGGGGCGATCGCTATGGCTACACCTTC
- | - | TRBJ2-2 | TRBV4-1 | CASTVGPGTGELFF | TGCGCCAGCACCGTAGGTCCGGGCACCGGGGAGCTGTTTTTT
- | TRBD2 | TRBJ2-3 | TRBV7-9 | CASEAGAVGGGDTQYF | TGTGCCAGCGAAGCGGGAGCGGTCGGTGGCGGAGATACGCAGTATTTT
- | TRBD1 | TRBJ2-1 | TRBV4-2 | CASSHSPGQGSGEQFF | TGTGCCAGCAGCCATTCGCCGGGACAGGGATCGGGTGAGCAGTTCTTC
few | TRBD1 | TRBJ2-1 | TRBV20-1 | CSASHRGESYNEQFF | TGCAGTGCTAGTCACAGGGGAGAATCCTACAATGAGCAGTTCTTC
- | TRBD2 | TRBJ2-7 | TRBV15 | CATGPGGTITYEQYF | TGTGCCACCGGCCCTGGTGGGACTATAACCTACGAGCAGTACTTC
- | - | TRBJ2-7 | TRBV10-3 | CAISQGSSSYEQYF | TGTGCCATCAGTCAGGGCTCTAGCTCCTACGAGCAGTACTTC
many | - | TRBJ2-5 | TRBV21-1 | CASSKGTSGEETQYF | TGTGCCAGCAGCAAAGGGACTAGCGGGGAAGAGACCCAGTACTTC
- | - | TRBJ1-1 | TRBV5-6 | CASSLGALPEAFF | TGTGCCAGCAGCCTAGGGGCCCTGCCTGAAGCTTTCTTT
many | - | TRBJ1-2 | TRBV12-3/TRBV12-4 | CASSGGNYGYTF | TGTGCCAGCAGTGGAGGAAACTATGGCTACACCTTC
many | TRBD2 | TRBJ2-5 | TRBV7-3 | CASSPTSGSSRNEQYF | TGTGCCAGCAGCCCGACTAGCGGGAGTAGTAGAAATGAGCAGTACTTC
- | - | TRBJ2-7 | TRBV6-5 | CASTPFPGSPYEQYF | TGTGCCAGCACCCCATTTCCGGGTTCCCCCTACGAGCAGTACTTC
- | TRBD1 | TRBJ2-1 | TRBV24-1 | CATSGGQGALNEQFF | TGTGCCACCAGTGGGGGACAGGGGGCGTTGAATGAGCAGTTCTTC
many | - | TRBJ2-7 | TRBV5-6 | CASRRTDLVFEQYF | TGTGCCAGCAGACGGACAGATCTCGTCTTCGAGCAGTACTTC
few | TRBD1 | TRBJ1-2 | TRBV20-1 | CSARDTGVGYTF | TGCAGTGCTAGAGATACAGGGGTTGGCTACACCTTC
- | - | TRBJ1-2 | TRBV24-1 | CATSEGIEGYTF | TGTGCCACCAGTGAGGGGATAGAAGGCTACACCTTC
few | TRBD2 | TRBJ2-3 | TRBV30 | CAWSVGGQKDTQYF | TGTGCCTGGAGTGTGGGAGGGCAAAAAGATACGCAGTATTTT
- | TRBD1 | TRBJ1-5 | TRBV6-2/TRBV6-3 | CASSNRDRAGNQPQHF | TGTGCCAGCAGTAACCGGGACAGGGCCGGCAATCAGCCCCAGCATTTT
few | - | TRBJ1-5 | TRBV10-2 | CASSERGHYNQPQHF | TGCGCCAGCAGTGAGAGGGGACACTACAATCAGCCCCAGCATTTT
- | TRBD2 | TRBJ2-7 | TRBV7-9 | CASSGRTSEASSYEQYF | TGTGCCAGCAGCGGACGGACTAGCGAAGCGAGCTCCTACGAGCAGTACTTC
few | TRBD1 | TRBJ2-7 | TRBV7-2 | CASLDRGHEQYF | TGTGCCAGCCTGGACAGGGGGCACGAGCAGTACTTC
few | - | TRBJ1-5 | TRBV12-3/TRBV12-4 | CASSLPRTNQPQHF | TGTGCCAGCAGTTTACCTCGGACGAATCAGCCCCAGCATTTT
few | - | TRBJ2-1 | TRBV20-1 | CSASSFGVAYNEQFF | TGCAGTGCTAGTAGTTTCGGGGTGGCCTACAATGAGCAGTTCTTC
few | - | TRBJ1-2 | TRBV7-9 | CASSFGSGYTF | TGTGCCAGCAGCTTCGGGTCCGGCTACACCTTC
- | - | TRBJ2-1 | TRBV12-3/TRBV12-4 | CASRLDHNEQFF | TGTGCCAGCAGGCTCGACCACAATGAGCAGTTCTTC
- | TRBD2 | TRBJ2-7 | TRBV4-3 | CASSPETSGYNEQYF | TGCGCCAGCAGCCCGGAGACTAGCGGTTACAATGAGCAGTACTTC
many | - | TRBJ1-4 | TRBV4-3 | CASSQDRATNEKLFF | TGCGCCAGCAGCCAAGACAGGGCAACTAATGAAAAACTGTTTTTT
few | TRBD2 | TRBJ2-1 | TRBV7-2 | CASSSMGSGGSNEQFF | TGTGCCAGCAGCTCCATGGGTAGCGGGGGATCTAATGAGCAGTTCTTC
- | - | TRBJ2-5 | TRBV12-3/TRBV12-4 | CASSLGSGIRVQETQYF | TGTGCCAGCAGTTTAGGGTCCGGGATAAGGGTACAAGAGACCCAGTACTTC
- | TRBD2 | TRBJ2-7 | TRBV29-1 | CSVEGGRDEQYF | TGCAGCGTTGAAGGCGGGAGAGACGAGCAGTACTTC
- | - | TRBJ2-5 | TRBV18 | CASSPGISGSETQYF | TGTGCCAGCTCACCAGGGATATCGGGGTCGGAGACCCAGTACTTC
- | - | TRBJ2-7 | TRBV4-1 | CASSQVQGGSYEQYF | TGCGCCAGCAGCCAAGTTCAGGGTGGTTCCTACGAGCAGTACTTC
- | - | TRBJ1-5 | TRBV6-6 | CASSYSGERNGPQHF | TGTGCCAGCAGTTACTCGGGGGAACGTAACGGGCCCCAGCATTTT
- | - | TRBJ1-5 | TRBV24-1 | CATGDSGGSNQPQHF | TGTGCCACCGGTGATTCGGGGGGAAGCAATCAGCCCCAGCATTTT
many | TRBD2 | TRBJ2-3 | TRBV9 | CASSVGTSGSDTQYF | TGTGCCAGCAGCGTAGGGACTAGCGGGTCAGATACGCAGTATTTT
few | - | TRBJ2-3 | TRBV2 | CASTRMNTQYF | TGTGCCAGCACCAGGATGAATACGCAGTATTTT
- | - | TRBJ2-4 | TRBV30 | CAWSAGGAAKNIQYF | TGTGCCTGGAGTGCCGGAGGGGCGGCCAAAAACATTCAGTACTTC
few | TRBD1 | TRBJ2-5 | TRBV6-2/TRBV6-3 | CATSTGWETQYF | TGTGCCACCTCGACAGGGTGGGAGACCCAGTACTTC
once | TRBD1 | TRBJ1-1 | TRBV7-8 | CASSLGPRGLVTEAFF | TGTGCCAGCAGCTTAGGCCCCAGGGGGCTCGTCACTGAAGCTTTCTTT